The rows below give T cell receptor beta chains drawn from one sample of a study of blood T cell repertoires in COVID-19. Measured with immunoSEQ multiplex PCR; TCRdb has only the in-frame clones, and not every one. The sample consists of approximately 60,000 clones, 80% to 90% of them appearing once. The sample consisted of peripheral blood. These receptors originate from a man aged 50 or older with active COVID-19. Both conserved end residues are part of each CDR3. D genes are given only for firm matches. Size tells how often a clone was seen (once, few, many) or the class of an expanded clone, and some rows leave it out.

size: -; D: -; length: 14; J: TRBJ2-4; V: TRBV28; CDR3: CASGGGLAKNIQYF; DNA: TGTGCCAGCGGGGGCGGCTTAGCCAAAAACATTCAGTACTTC
size: -; D: TRBD2; length: 17; J: TRBJ2-7; V: TRBV7-3; CDR3: CASSLSSGTSGLNEQYF; DNA: TGTGCCAGCAGCTTAAGCTCCGGGACTAGCGGGCTAAACGAGCAGTACTTC
size: -; D: -; length: 12; J: TRBJ2-3; V: TRBV19; CDR3: CAVSGVSDTQYF; DNA: TGTGCGGTTAGCGGAGTTTCAGATACGCAGTATTTT
size: few; D: TRBD2; length: 11; J: TRBJ2-7; V: TRBV29-1; CDR3: CSVGLAGTQYF; DNA: TGCAGCGTGGGACTAGCGGGGACGCAGTACTTC
size: once; D: TRBD1; length: 13; J: TRBJ1-5; V: TRBV2; CDR3: CASRDRGGMPQHF; DNA: TGTGCCAGCAGAGACAGGGGAGGGATGCCCCAGCATTTT
size: -; D: TRBD1; length: 15; J: TRBJ1-1; V: TRBV30; CDR3: CAGTGTGFGNTEAFF; DNA: TGTGCCGGTACCGGGACAGGGTTCGGTAACACTGAAGCTTTCTTT
size: -; D: -; length: 13; J: TRBJ2-7; V: TRBV7-9; CDR3: CASSLRQSYEQYF; DNA: TGTGCCAGCAGCTTGCGACAGTCCTACGAGCAGTACTTC
size: -; D: -; length: 12; J: TRBJ1-2; V: TRBV5-1; CDR3: CASSLAEDGYTF; DNA: TGCGCCAGCAGCTTGGCCGAGGATGGCTACACCTTC
size: -; D: -; length: 14; J: TRBJ2-5; V: TRBV5-1; CDR3: CASSSDTGLETQYF; DNA: TGCGCCAGCAGCTCGGACACAGGGTTGGAGACCCAGTACTTC
size: -; D: -; length: 15; J: TRBJ1-3; V: TRBV7-2; CDR3: CASSLSHAQGNTIYF; DNA: TGTGCCAGCAGCTTATCTCATGCCCAGGGAAACACCATATATTTT
size: -; D: TRBD1; length: 13; J: TRBJ2-1; V: TRBV7-3; CDR3: CASSGTGINEQFF; DNA: TGTGCCAGCAGCGGGACAGGGATCAATGAGCAGTTCTTC
size: -; D: TRBD2; length: 20; J: TRBJ2-3; V: TRBV9; CDR3: CASSVGPAGAPKPSTDTQYF; DNA: TGTGCCAGCAGCGTAGGCCCAGCGGGAGCTCCCAAACCTAGCACAGATACGCAGTATTTT
size: -; D: -; length: 14; J: TRBJ2-4; V: TRBV6-5; CDR3: CASSLGGLRNIQYF; DNA: TGTGCCAGCAGTTTAGGGGGTTTAAGGAACATTCAGTACTTC
size: -; D: -; length: 14; J: TRBJ2-1; V: TRBV27; CDR3: CASSPRSTYNEQFF; DNA: TGTGCCAGCAGTCCAAGGTCGACTTACAATGAGCAGTTCTTC
size: -; D: -; length: 12; J: TRBJ2-1; V: TRBV30; CDR3: CAWSPLSGRGFF; DNA: TGTGCCTGGAGTCCACTTTCGGGGAGAGGGTTCTTC
size: -; D: TRBD2; length: 15; J: TRBJ2-5; V: TRBV5-1; CDR3: CASSLFLAEQETQYF; DNA: TGCGCCAGCAGCTTGTTTCTAGCGGAACAAGAGACCCAGTACTTC
size: -; D: -; length: 15; J: TRBJ1-5; V: TRBV19; CDR3: CASTTGGRGNQPQHF; DNA: TGTGCCAGTACCACCGGGGGACGGGGAAATCAGCCCCAGCATTTT
size: -; D: -; length: 15; J: TRBJ2-2; V: TRBV28; CDR3: CASSLDSRDTGELFF; DNA: TGTGCCAGCAGTTTGGACAGCAGGGACACCGGGGAGCTGTTTTTT
size: -; D: -; length: 14; J: TRBJ1-1; V: TRBV11-3; CDR3: CASSRGGGDTEAFF; DNA: TGTGCCAGCAGCCGAGGAGGAGGGGACACTGAAGCTTTCTTT
size: -; D: -; length: 15; J: TRBJ1-5; V: TRBV2; CDR3: CASKSVGQFNQPQHF; DNA: TGTGCCAGCAAGAGTGTAGGACAGTTCAATCAGCCCCAGCATTTT